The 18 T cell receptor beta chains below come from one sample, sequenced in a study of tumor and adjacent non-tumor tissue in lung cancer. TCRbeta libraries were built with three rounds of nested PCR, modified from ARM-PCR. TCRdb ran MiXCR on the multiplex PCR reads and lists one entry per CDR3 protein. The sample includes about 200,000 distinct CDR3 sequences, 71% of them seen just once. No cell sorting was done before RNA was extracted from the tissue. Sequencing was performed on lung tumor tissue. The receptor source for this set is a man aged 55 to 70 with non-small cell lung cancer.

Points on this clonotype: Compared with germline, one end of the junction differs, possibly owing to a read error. The CDR3 DNA is TGTTCCAGCAACCATGGACCCACCACTGGCAATCAGCCCCAGCATTTT. Translated, it gives CSSNHGPTTGNQPQHF. The J gene is TRBJ1-5, the V gene TRBV5-5; D remains unclear. The CDR3 totals 16 residues. CDR1 SGHKS and CDR2 YYEKEE come from the germline V gene (reference sequence).

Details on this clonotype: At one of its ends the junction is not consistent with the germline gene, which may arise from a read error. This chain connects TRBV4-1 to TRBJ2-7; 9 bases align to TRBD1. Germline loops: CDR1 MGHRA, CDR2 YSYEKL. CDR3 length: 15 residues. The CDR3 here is CASSQSGTGKYEQYF. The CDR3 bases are TGCGCCAGCAGCCAGTCCGGGACAGGGAAGTACGAACAGTACTTC.

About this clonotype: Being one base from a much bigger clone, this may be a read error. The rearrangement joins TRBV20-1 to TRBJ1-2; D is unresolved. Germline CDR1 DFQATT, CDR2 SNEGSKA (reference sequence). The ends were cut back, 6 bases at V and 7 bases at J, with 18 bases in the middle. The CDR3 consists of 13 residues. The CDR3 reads CSAPLDKGIGYTF. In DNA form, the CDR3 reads TGCAGTGCCCCCCTCGACAAGGGCATTGGCTACACCTTC.

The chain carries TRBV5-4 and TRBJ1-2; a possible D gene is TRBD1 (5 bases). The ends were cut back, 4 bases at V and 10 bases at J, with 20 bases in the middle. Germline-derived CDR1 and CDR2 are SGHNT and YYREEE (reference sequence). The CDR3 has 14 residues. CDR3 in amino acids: CASSGSRGSLSYTF. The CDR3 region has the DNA TGTGCCAGCAGCGGATCCCGGGGGAGTTTGTCCTACACCTTC. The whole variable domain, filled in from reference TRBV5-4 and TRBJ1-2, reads ETGVTQSPTHLIKTRGQQVTLRCSSQSGHNTVSWYQQALGQGPQFIFQYYREEENGRGNFPPRFSGLQFPNYSSELNVNALELDDSALYLCASSGSRGSLSYTFGSGTRLTVV.

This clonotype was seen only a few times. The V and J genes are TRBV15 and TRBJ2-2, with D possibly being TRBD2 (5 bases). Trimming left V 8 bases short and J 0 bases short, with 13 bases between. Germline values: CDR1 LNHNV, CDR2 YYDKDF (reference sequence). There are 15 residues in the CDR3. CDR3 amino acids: CATSRLDSNTGELFF. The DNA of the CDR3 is TGTGCCACCTCACGACTGGACTCGAACACCGGGGAGCTGTTTTTT.

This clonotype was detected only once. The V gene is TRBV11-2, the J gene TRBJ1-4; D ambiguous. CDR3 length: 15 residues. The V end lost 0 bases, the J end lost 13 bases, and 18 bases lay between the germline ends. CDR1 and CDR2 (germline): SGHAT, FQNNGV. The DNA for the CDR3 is TGTGCCAGCAGCTTAGATTGTTCCAGCCCGGTGGTACTGTTTTTT. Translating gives CASSLDCSSPVVLFF.

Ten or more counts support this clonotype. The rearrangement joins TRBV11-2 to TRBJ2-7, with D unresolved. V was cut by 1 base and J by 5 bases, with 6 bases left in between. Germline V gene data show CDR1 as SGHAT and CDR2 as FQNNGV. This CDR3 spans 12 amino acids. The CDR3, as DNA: TGTGCCAGCAGCTTAGTCTTCCACGAGCAGTACTTC. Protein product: CASSLVFHEQYF. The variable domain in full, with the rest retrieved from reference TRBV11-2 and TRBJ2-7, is EAGVAQSPRYKIIEKRQSVAFWCNPISGHATLYWYQQILGQGPKLLIQFQNNGVVDDSQLPKDRFSAERLKGVDSTLKIQPAKLEDSAVYLCASSLVFHEQYFGPGTRLTVT.

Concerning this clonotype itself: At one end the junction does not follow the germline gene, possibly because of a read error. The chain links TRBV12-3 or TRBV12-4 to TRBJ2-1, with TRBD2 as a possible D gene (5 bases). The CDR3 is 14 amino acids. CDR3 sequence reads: CASSLLASRHEHFF. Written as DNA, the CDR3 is TGTGCCAGCAGTCTACTCGCTAGCAGGCATGAGCACTTCTTC.

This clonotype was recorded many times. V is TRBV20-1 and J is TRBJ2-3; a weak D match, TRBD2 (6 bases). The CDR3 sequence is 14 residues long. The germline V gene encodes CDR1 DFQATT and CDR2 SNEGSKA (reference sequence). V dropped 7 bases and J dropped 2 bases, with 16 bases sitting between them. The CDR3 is CSVWPGLSTDTQYF. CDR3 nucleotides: TGCAGTGTTTGGCCGGGACTTTCCACAGATACGCAGTATTTT.

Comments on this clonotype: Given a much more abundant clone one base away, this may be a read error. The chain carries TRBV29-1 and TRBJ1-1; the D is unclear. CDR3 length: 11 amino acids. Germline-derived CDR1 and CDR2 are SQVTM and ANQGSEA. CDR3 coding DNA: TGCATAGCCCTTAGGTACACTGAAGCTTACTTT. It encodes CIALRYTEAYF.

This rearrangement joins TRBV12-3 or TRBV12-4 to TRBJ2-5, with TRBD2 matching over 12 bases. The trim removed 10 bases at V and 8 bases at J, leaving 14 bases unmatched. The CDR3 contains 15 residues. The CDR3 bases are TGTGCCAACAGCCCAGACGGACTAGCGGGAAGCACCCAGTACTTC. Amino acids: CANSPDGLAGSTQYF.

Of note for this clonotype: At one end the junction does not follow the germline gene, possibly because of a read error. CDR3 nucleotide sequence: TGTACCAGCAGCTTTACAGGGGTCGGCTACACCTTC. Amino acid sequence: CTSSFTGVGYTF. The chain joins TRBV7-9 to TRBJ1-2; TRBD1 matches at 7 bases. The CDR3 runs to 12 residues. Germline CDR1 SEHNR, CDR2 FQNEAQ (reference sequence).

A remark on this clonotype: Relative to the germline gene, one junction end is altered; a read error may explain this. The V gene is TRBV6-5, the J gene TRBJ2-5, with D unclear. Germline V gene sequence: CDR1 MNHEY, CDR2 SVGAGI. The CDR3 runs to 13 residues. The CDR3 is CTSRGFSQETQYF. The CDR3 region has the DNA TGTACCAGCCGTGGGTTCTCCCAAGAGACCCAGTACTTC.

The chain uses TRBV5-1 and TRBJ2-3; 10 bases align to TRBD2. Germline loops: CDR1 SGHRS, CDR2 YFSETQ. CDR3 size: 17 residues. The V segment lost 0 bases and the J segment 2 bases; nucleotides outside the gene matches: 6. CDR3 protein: CASSLDLAGASTDTQYF. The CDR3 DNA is TGCGCCAGCAGCTTGGACCTAGCGGGGGCGTCCACAGATACGCAGTATTTT.

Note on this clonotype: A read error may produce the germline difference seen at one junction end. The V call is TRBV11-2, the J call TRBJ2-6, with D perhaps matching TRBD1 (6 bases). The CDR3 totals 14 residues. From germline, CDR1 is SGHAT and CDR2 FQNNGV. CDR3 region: CASGPISGGDVMTF. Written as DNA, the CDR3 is TGTGCCAGCGGTCCTATCTCTGGGGGCGACGTCATGACTTTC.

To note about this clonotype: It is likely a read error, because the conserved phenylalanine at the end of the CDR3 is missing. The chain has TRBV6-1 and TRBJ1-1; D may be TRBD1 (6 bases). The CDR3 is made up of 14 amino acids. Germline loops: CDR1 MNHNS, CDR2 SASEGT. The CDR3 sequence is CTSSDRGASAEAFI. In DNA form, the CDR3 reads TGTACCAGCAGTGATCGGGGGGCCAGCGCTGAAGCTTTCATT.

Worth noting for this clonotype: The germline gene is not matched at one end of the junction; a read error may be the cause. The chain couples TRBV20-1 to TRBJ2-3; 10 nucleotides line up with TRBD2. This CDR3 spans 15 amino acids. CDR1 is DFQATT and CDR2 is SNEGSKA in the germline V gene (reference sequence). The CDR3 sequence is CNPPPTSGVADTQYF. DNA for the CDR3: TGCAATCCTCCCCCTACTAGCGGGGTGGCAGATACACAGTATTTT.

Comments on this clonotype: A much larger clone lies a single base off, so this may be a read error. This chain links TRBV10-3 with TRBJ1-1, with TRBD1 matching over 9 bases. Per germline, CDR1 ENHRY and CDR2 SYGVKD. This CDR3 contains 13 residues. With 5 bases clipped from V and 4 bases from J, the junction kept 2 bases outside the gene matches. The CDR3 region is CAISTGGCTEAFF. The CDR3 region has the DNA TGTGCCATCAGTACAGGGGGCTGCACTGAAGCTTTCTTT.